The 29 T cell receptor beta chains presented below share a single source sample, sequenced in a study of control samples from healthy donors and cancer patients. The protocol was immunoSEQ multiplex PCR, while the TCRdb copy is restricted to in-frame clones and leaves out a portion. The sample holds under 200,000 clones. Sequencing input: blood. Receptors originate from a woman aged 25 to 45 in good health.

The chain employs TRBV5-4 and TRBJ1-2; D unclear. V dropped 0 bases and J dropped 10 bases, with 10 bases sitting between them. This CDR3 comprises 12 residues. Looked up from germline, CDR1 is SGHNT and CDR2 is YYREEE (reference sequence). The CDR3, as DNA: TGTGCCAGCAGCTTGGACCGGACCCCCTACACCTTC. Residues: CASSLDRTPYTF.

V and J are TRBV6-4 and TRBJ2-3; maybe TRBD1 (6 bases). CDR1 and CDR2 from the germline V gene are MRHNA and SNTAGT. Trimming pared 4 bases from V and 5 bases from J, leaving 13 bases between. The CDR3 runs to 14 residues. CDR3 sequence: CASSANRERDTQYF. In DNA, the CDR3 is TGTGCCAGCAGTGCCAACAGGGAGAGAGATACGCAGTATTTT.

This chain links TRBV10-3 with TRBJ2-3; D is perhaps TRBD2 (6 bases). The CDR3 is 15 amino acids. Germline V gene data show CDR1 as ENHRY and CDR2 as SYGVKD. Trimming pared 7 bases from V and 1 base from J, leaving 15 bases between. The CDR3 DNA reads TGTGCCATCACCTCCGGGACTGACGGCACAGATACGCAGTATTTT. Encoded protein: CAITSGTDGTDTQYF.

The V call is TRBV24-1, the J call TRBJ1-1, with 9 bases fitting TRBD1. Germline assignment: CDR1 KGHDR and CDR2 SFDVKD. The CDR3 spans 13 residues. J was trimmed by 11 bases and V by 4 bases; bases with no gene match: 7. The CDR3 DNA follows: TGTGCCACCAGTGACTTTGGCGGGACAGGGGCTTTCTTT. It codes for CATSDFGGTGAFF.

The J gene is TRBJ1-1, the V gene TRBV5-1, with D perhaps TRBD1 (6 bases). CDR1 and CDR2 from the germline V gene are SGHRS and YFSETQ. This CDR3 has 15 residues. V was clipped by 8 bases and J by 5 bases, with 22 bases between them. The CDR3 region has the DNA TGCGCCAGTTCAGAGGGATTACAGGGAAAGACTGAAGCTTTCTTT. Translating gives CASSEGLQGKTEAFF.

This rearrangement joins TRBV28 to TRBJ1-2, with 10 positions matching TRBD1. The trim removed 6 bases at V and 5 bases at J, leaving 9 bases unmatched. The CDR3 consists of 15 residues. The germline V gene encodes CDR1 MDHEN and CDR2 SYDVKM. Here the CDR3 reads CASRQRQGARYGYTF. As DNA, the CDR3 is TGTGCCAGCAGGCAGAGACAGGGGGCGAGGTATGGCTACACCTTC.

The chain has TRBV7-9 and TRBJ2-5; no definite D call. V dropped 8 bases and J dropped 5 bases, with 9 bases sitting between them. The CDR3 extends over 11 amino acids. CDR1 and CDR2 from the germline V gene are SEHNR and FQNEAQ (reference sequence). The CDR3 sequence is CASWARETQYF. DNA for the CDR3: TGTGCCAGCTGGGCGCGGGAGACCCAGTACTTC.

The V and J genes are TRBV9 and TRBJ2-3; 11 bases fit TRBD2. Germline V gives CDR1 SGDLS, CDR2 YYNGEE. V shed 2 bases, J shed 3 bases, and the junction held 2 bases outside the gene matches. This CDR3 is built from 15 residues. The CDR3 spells CASSVGLADTDTQYF. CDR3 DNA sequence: TGTGCCAGCAGCGTGGGACTAGCGGATACAGATACGCAGTATTTT.

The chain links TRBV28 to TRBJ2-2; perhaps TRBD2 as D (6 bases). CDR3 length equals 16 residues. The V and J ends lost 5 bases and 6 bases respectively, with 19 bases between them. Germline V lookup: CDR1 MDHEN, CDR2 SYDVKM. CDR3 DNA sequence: TGTGCCAGCAGTATCGAAACCGGGGGTTTCGCCGGGGAGCTGTTTTTT. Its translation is CASSIETGGFAGELFF.

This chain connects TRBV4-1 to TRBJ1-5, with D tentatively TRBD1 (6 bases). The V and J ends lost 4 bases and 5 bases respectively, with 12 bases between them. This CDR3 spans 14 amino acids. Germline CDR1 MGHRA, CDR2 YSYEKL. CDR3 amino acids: CASSPTGLYQPQHF. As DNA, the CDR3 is TGCGCCAGCAGCCCTACAGGGCTATATCAGCCCCAGCATTTT.

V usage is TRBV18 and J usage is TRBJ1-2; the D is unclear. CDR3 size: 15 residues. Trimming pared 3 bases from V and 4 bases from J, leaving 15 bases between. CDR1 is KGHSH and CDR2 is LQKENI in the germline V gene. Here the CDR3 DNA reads TGTGCCAGCTCACCGACTCGGCAGGTGATCTATGGCTACACCTTC. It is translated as CASSPTRQVIYGYTF.

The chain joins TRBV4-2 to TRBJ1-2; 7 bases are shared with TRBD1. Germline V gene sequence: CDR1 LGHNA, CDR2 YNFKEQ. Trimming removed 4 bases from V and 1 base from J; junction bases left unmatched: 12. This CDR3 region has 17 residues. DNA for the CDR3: TGTGCCAGCAGCCCCACCTTGGGACAGAATGATAACTATGGCTACACCTTC. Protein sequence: CASSPTLGQNDNYGYTF.

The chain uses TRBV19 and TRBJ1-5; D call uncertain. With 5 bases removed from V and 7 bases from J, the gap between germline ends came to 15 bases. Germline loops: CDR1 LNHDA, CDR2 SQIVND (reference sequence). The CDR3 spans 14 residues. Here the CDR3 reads CASSPRRERQPQHF. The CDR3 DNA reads TGTGCCAGTAGTCCCCGACGGGAGAGGCAGCCCCAGCATTTT.

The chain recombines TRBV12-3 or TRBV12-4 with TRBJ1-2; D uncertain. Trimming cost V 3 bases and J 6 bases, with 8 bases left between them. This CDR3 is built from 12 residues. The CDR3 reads CASSFGSNGYTF. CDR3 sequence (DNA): TGTGCCAGCAGTTTTGGGTCCAATGGCTACACCTTC.

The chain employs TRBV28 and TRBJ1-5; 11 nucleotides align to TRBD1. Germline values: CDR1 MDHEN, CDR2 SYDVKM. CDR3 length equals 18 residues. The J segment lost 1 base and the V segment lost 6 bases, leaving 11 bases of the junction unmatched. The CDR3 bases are TGTGCCAGCAGGGGCGGGACAGGGGGTTTCGTGAGCAATCAGCCCCAGCATTTT. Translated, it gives CASRGGTGGFVSNQPQHF.

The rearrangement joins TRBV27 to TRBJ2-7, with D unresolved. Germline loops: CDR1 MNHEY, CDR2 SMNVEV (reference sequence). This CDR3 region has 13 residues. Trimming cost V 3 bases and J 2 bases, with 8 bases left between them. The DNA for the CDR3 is TGTGCCAGCAGTTTGGCCAGTACCTACGAGCAGTACTTC. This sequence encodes CASSLASTYEQYF.

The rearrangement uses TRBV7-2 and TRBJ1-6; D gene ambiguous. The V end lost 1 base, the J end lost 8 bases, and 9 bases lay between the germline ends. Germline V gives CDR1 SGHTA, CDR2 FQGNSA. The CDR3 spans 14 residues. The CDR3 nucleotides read TGTGCCAGCAGCTTAGAGGGTGGGGATTCACCCCTCCACTTT. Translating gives CASSLEGGDSPLHF.

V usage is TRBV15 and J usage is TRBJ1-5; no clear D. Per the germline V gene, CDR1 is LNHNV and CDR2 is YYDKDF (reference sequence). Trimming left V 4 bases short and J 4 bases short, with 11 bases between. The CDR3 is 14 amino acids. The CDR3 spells CATSTPTVNQPQHF. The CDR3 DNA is TGTGCCACCAGCACGCCGACGGTTAATCAGCCCCAGCATTTT.

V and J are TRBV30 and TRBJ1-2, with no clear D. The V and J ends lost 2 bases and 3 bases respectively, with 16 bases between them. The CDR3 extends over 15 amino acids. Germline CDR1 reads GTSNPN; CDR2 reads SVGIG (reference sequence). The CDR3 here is CAWSSEGAGDYGYTF. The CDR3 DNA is TGTGCCTGGAGTTCGGAGGGCGCAGGCGACTATGGCTACACCTTC.

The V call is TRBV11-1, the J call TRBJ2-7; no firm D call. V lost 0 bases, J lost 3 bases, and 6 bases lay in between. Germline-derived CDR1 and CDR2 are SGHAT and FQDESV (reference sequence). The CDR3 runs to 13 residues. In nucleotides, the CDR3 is TGTGCCAGCAGCTTAGCGCAGAACTACGAGCAGTACTTC. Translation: CASSLAQNYEQYF.

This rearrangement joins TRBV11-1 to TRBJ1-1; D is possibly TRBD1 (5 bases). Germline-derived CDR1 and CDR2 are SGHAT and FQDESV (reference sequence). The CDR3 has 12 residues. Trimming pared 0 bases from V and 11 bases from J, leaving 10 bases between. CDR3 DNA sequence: TGTGCCAGCAGCTTAGCAAAAGGGACGGCTTTCTTT. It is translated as CASSLAKGTAFF.

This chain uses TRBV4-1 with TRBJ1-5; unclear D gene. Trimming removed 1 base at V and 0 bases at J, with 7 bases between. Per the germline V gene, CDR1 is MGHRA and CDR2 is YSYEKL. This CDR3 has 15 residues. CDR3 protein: CASSQVPSSNQPQHF. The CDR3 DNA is TGCGCCAGCAGCCAAGTACCAAGTAGCAATCAGCCCCAGCATTTT.

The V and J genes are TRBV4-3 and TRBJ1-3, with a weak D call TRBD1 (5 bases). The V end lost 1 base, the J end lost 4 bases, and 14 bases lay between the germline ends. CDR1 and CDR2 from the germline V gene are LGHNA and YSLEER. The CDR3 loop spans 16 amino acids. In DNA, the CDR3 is TGCGCCAGCAGCCAAGGTCCCGGGGACTCCGGAAACACCATATATTTT. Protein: CASSQGPGDSGNTIYF.

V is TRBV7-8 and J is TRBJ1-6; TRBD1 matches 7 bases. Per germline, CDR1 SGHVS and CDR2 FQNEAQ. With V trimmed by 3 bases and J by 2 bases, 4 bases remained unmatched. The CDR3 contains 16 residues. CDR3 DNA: TGTGCCAGCAGCTTCGACAGGGACACCTATAATTCACCCCTCCACTTT. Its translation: CASSFDRDTYNSPLHF.

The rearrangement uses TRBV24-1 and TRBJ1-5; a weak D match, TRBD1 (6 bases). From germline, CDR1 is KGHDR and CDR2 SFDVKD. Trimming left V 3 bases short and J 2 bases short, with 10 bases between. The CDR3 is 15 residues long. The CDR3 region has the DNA TGTGCCACCAGTGATACGAGACAGGGCAATCAGCCCCAGCATTTT. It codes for CATSDTRQGNQPQHF.

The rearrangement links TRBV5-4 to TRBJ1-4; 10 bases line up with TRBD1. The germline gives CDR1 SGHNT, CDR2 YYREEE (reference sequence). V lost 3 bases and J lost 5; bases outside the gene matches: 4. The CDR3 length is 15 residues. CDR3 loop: CASSSPGQGNEKLFF. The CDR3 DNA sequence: TGTGCCAGCAGCTCACCGGGACAGGGGAATGAAAAACTGTTTTTT.

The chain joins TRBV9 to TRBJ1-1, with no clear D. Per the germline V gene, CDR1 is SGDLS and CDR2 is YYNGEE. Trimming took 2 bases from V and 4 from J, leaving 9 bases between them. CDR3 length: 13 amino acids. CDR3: CASSVLTLTEAFF. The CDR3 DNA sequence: TGTGCCAGCAGCGTTCTTACCCTCACTGAAGCTTTCTTT.

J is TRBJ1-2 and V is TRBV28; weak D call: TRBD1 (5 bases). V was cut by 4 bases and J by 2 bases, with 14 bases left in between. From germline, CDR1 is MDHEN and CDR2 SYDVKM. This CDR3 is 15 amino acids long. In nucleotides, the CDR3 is TGTGCCAGCAGTTCATTCAGGGAAATCAACTATGGCTACACCTTC. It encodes CASSSFREINYGYTF.

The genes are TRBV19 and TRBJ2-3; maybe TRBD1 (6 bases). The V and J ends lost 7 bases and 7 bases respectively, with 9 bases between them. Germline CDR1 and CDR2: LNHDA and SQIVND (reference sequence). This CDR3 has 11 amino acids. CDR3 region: CASTGANTQYF. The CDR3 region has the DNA TGTGCCAGTACAGGGGCAAATACGCAGTATTTT.